These 9 T cell receptor beta chains originate from one sample sequenced in a study of blood T cell repertoires in COVID-19. Profiled with immunoSEQ multiplex PCR; TCRdb holds only in-frame clones, not every one. The data hold some 67,000 clones, with 87% observed a single time. Sequencing was performed on peripheral blood. The receptors originated from a woman older than 75 with acute or convalescent COVID-19.

The chain employs TRBV28 and TRBJ1-3; TRBD1 matches at 9 bases. With 6 bases clipped from V and 5 bases from J, the junction kept 5 bases outside the gene matches. The CDR3 is 14 amino acids. Germline V gene lookup returns CDR1 MDHEN and CDR2 SYDVKM. The CDR3 region is CASRGTGGRNTIYF. CDR3 DNA: TGTGCCAGCAGAGGTACAGGGGGCAGAAACACCATATATTTT.

This chain connects TRBV7-2 to TRBJ2-1; 8 bases line up with TRBD2. The junction had 5 bases not matched to a gene; V was cut back by 6 bases and J by 4 bases. Per germline, CDR1 SGHTA and CDR2 FQGNSA. The CDR3 consists of 14 residues. CDR3 region: CASSPSGSYNEQFF. CDR3 DNA sequence: TGTGCCAGCAGTCCCAGCGGGAGTTACAATGAGCAGTTCTTC.

The V call is TRBV6-5, the J call TRBJ2-7; the match to TRBD1 covers 8 bases. CDR3 length: 15 residues. V trimming: 0 bases; J trimming: 2 bases; junction bases outside the gene matches: 3. CDR1 is MNHEY, CDR2 SVGAGI, per germline. The CDR3 DNA reads TGTGCCAGCAGTTACTCACGGGACAGGACCTACGAGCAGTACTTC. This gives the protein CASSYSRDRTYEQYF.

The rearrangement links TRBV24-1 to TRBJ2-2; weak D call: TRBD2 (6 bases). Germline V lookup: CDR1 KGHDR, CDR2 SFDVKD. This CDR3 has 13 residues. Trimming took 7 bases from V and 4 from J, leaving 9 bases between them. The CDR3 loop is CATREAGTGELFF. CDR3 nucleotide sequence: TGTGCCACCAGGGAAGCGGGCACCGGGGAGCTGTTTTTT.

The genes are TRBV10-3 and TRBJ2-1; 7 nucleotides line up with TRBD1. The junction had 12 bases not matched to a gene; V was cut back by 0 bases and J by 4 bases. This CDR3 contains 18 residues. CDR1 is ENHRY and CDR2 is SYGVKD in the germline V gene. The CDR3 spells CAISESSGGSVLYNEQFF. For the CDR3, the DNA is TGTGCCATCAGTGAGTCTTCAGGGGGTTCCGTTCTGTACAATGAGCAGTTCTTC.

This clone was detected only once. V is TRBV19 and J is TRBJ1-5; D call uncertain. Germline assignment: CDR1 LNHDA and CDR2 SQIVND (reference sequence). The CDR3 contains 15 residues. Trimming removed 3 bases from V and 2 bases from J, with 11 bases in between. The DNA for the CDR3 is TGTGCCAGTAGTATTTCGGAGGGCGGCAATCAGCCCCAGCATTTT. Encoded protein: CASSISEGGNQPQHF.

This sequence joins TRBV2 and TRBJ2-5, with 13 nucleotides matching TRBD2. Germline V gene data show CDR1 as SNHLY and CDR2 as FYNNEI. Losses at the gene ends were 7 bases for V and 4 bases for J; bases not matched to a gene: 15. This CDR3 region has 18 residues. CDR3 residues: CASNLIGLAGEVGETQYF. The CDR3 DNA reads as TGTGCCAGCAATCTTATAGGACTAGCGGGGGAAGTTGGAGAGACCCAGTACTTC. Full variable domain (remainder filled in from reference TRBV2 and TRBJ2-5): EPEVTQTPSHQVTQMGQEVILRCVPISNHLYFYWYRQILGQKVEFLVSFYNNEISEKSEIFDDQFSVERPDGSNFTLKIRSTKLEDSAMYFCASNLIGLAGEVGETQYFGPGTRLLVL.

The chain combines TRBV6-5 with TRBJ2-7, with D maybe TRBD2 (6 bases). The CDR3 sequence is 14 residues long. V lost 7 bases and J 3 bases, leaving 16 bases between the germline ends. Looked up from germline, CDR1 is MNHEY and CDR2 is SVGAGI. The CDR3 sequence is CASILTGLRYEQYF. DNA of the CDR3: TGTGCCAGCATTCTTACGGGACTCCGCTACGAGCAGTACTTC.

The J gene is TRBJ1-2, the V gene TRBV6-5; D is possibly TRBD1 (6 bases). Trimming stripped 6 bases from V and 4 bases from J, with 15 bases between. The CDR3 is 14 residues long. CDR1 is MNHEY and CDR2 is SVGAGI in the germline V gene. CDR3 region: CASRQTGTFYGYTF. CDR3 DNA: TGTGCCAGCAGACAGACAGGTACCTTCTATGGCTACACCTTC.